This entry describes one T cell receptor beta chain. These data belong to a study of blood T cell repertoires in COVID-19. Study summary: The samples span acute and convalescent COVID-19 from the United States, Italy and Spain. PBMCs, B-cell-depleted T cells, or T cells provided the cDNA or gDNA that made up the material.

Per the authors' pipeline: How many nucleated cells were present was estimated from reference gene primer amplification. TCRdb keeps only in-frame clones here, not all; method: immunoSEQ multiplex PCR. V, J and clone size were drawn from that table, and D and trimming were deduced from the DNA. The sample records roughly 260,000 clones, about 90% being singletons. With 4 bases removed from V and 4 bases from J, the gap between germline ends came to 22 bases. The germline V gene encodes CDR1 SGHVS and CDR2 FNYEAQ. The CDR3 is made up of 17 amino acids. The V call is TRBV7-6, the J call TRBJ1-1; TRBD1 is a possible D gene (5 bases). The sequencing sample was made of peripheral blood. This TCR was sampled from a woman between 45 and 60 years old who had recovered from COVID-19. The CDR3 here is CASSSGTPRIGGTEAFF. CDR3 DNA sequence: TGTGCCAGCAGCTCCGGGACTCCCAGAATAGGAGGCACTGAAGCTTTCTTT.